This T cell receptor beta chain was recovered during a study of human T cells and chemical hapten exposure. This clonotype was observed a few times. Antigen: not known. In the original workflow: The median was approximately 89,000 TCRs per sample, ranging roughly 23,224 to 690,600. TCRdb re-called the RACE reads through MiXCR, storing one row per CDR3 protein. The V and J calls shown here were made by TCRdb, not taken from the authors' results. This sample carries some 190,000 distinct CDR3 sequences, 20% to 25% of them seen once, and the ten largest clones take less than 7%. Time point here: patch test 1, 2 weeks after DPC sensitization. The treatment denotes: therapeutic diphenylcyclopropenone sensitization with weekly scalp DPC. This CDR3 spans 17 amino acids. Germline loops: CDR1 SNHLY, CDR2 FYNNEI. J gave up 0 bases and V 10 bases, and 11 bases lay outside the gene matches. Study-level findings and limits: Relative to control repertoires, expanded TCRs gave rise to significantly more large CDR3 similarity clusters. TCRs exceeding a frequency of 1 in 1000 stayed unchanged under DPC sensitization.

J is TRBJ1-6 and V is TRBV2; 8 bases fit TRBD1. The sequence was obtained from a woman in her fifties or sixties with alopecia areata. Some clones in this sample may be carry-over from other donors' samples. The material sequenced was whole blood, taken in connection with sensitization to the hapten diphenylcyclopropenone (DPC). CDR3 nucleotide sequence: TGTGCCACTCACGGACAGGGACTTAGCTCCTATAATTCACCCCTCCACTTT. It is translated as CATHGQGLSSYNSPLHF.